This paragraph covers one T cell receptor beta chain sequence. From approximately 9.1 ml of fresh peripheral blood, PBMCs were isolated. Template material for amplifying TCR beta CDR3 regions consisted of RNA transcripts. The HTBI primer set drove a first-round RT-PCR of the TCR CDR3. Each CDR3 protein gets one entry after TCRdb re-called the multiplex PCR reads with MiXCR. The sample lists over 200,000 distinct CDR3 sequences, around 16% seen once, with 44% in the top ten. This specimen comes from a study of T cells in Graves' hyperthyroidism and ophthalmopathy. Trimming at V came to 8 bases and at J to 0 bases, leaving 6 bases not matched to a gene. Germline-derived CDR1 and CDR2 are SGHTA and FQGNSA. CDR3 length: 15 residues.

The sample consisted of blood. This receptor was taken from a man aged 35 to 55 with Graves' hyperthyroidism. The gene calls are TRBV7-2 and TRBJ2-3; 9 nucleotides match TRBD2. The CDR3: CASGGSGGSTDTQYF. The CDR3 bases are TGTGCCAGCGGTGGAAGCGGGGGGAGCACAGATACGCAGTATTTT.